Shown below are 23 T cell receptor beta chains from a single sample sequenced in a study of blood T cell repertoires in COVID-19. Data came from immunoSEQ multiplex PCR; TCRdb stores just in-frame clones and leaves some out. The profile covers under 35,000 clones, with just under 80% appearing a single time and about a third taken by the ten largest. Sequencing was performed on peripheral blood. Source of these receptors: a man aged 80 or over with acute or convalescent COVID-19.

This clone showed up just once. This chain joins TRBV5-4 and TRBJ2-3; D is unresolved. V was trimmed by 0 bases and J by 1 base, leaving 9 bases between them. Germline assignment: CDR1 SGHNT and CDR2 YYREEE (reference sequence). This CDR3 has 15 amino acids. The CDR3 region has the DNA TGTGCCAGCAGCTTGGAAGCAAGCCGCACAGATACGCAGTATTTT. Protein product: CASSLEASRTDTQYF.

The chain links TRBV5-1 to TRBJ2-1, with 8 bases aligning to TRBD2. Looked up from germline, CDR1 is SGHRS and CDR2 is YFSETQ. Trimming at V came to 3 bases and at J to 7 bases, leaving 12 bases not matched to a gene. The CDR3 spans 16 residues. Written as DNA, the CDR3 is TGCGCCAGCAGCTCGCCCCCCTTAGCGGGGATGAATGAGCAGTTCTTC. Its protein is CASSSPPLAGMNEQFF.

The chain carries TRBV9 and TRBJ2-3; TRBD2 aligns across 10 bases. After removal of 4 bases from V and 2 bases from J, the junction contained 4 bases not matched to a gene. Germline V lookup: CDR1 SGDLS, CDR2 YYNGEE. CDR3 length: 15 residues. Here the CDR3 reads CASSRTSGDTDTQYF. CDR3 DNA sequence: TGTGCCAGCAGCCGAACTAGCGGGGACACAGATACGCAGTATTTT.

CDR3 in amino acids: CASSSSTGTGSQPQHF. Written as DNA, the CDR3 is TGTGCCAGCAGTTCTTCAACCGGGACAGGGAGTCAGCCCCAGCATTTT. The rearrangement joins TRBV7-9 to TRBJ1-5, with TRBD1 matching 9 bases. CDR3 length: 16 residues. V was clipped by 6 bases and J by 6 bases; unmatched bases: 12. Germline-derived CDR1 and CDR2 are SEHNR and FQNEAQ (reference sequence).

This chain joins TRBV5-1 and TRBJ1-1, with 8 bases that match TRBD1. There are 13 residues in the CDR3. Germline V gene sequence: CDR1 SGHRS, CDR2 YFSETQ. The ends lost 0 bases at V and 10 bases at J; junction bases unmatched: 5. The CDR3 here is CASSLGQGIAAFF. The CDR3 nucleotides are TGCGCCAGCAGCTTGGGACAGGGGATTGCAGCTTTCTTT.

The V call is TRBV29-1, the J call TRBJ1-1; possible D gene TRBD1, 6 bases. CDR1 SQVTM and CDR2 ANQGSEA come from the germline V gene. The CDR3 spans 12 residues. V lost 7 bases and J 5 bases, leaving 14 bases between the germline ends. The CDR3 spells CSAAQGWTEAFF. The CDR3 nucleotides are TGCAGCGCAGCACAGGGATGGACTGAAGCTTTCTTT.

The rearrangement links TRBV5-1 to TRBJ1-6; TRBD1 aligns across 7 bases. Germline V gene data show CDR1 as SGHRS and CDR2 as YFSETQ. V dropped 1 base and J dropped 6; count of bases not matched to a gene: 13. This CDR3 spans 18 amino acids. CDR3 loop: CASSLRPGGAGGNSPLHF. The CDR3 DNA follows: TGCGCCAGCAGCTTGAGGCCCGGGGGCGCAGGGGGTAATTCACCCCTCCACTTT.

CDR3 residues: CASSYSGTVRGTEAFF. In DNA form, the CDR3 reads TGTGCCAGCAGTTACTCGGGGACAGTGAGGGGCACTGAAGCTTTCTTT. V gene TRBV6-6 combines with J gene TRBJ1-1; 7 positions match TRBD1. Germline CDR1 and CDR2: MNHNY and SVGAGI (reference sequence). The CDR3 spans 16 residues. V shed 0 bases and J 4 bases; nucleotides not matched to a gene: 8.

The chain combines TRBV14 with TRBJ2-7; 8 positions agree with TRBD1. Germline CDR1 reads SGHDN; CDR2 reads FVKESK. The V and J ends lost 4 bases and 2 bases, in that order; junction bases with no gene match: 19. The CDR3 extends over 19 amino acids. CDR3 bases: TGTGCCAGCAGCCCCCTGGAGGTCAAGTTCGGGACAGGAGCCTACGAGCAGTACTTC. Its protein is CASSPLEVKFGTGAYEQYF. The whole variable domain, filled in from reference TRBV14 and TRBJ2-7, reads EAGVTQFPSHSVIEKGQTVTLRCDPISGHDNLYWYRRVMGKEIKFLLHFVKESKQDESGMPNNRFLAERTGGTYSTLKVQPAELEDSGVYFCASSPLEVKFGTGAYEQYFGPGTRLTVT.

The chain's CDR3 is CASSFRAGTGKWDGYTF. DNA for the CDR3: TGTGCCAGCAGCTTCAGAGCCGGGACAGGGAAGTGGGATGGCTACACCTTC. The chain recombines TRBV7-2 with TRBJ1-2, with 9 bases matching TRBD1. The CDR3 extends over 17 amino acids. Unmatched junction bases numbered 14, after V lost 3 bases and J lost 6 bases. The germline V gene has CDR1 SGHTA and CDR2 FQGNSA.

The DNA of the CDR3 is TGTGCCAGTAGCCTTGGGACAGCAAGTGAAGCTTTCTTT. Translation gives CASSLGTASEAFF. The V call is TRBV19, the J call TRBJ1-1; 7 nucleotides line up with TRBD1. The CDR3 length is 13 residues. Losses at the gene ends were 6 bases for V and 7 bases for J; bases not matched to a gene: 8. The V gene's germline CDR1 is LNHDA and CDR2 SQIVND (reference sequence).

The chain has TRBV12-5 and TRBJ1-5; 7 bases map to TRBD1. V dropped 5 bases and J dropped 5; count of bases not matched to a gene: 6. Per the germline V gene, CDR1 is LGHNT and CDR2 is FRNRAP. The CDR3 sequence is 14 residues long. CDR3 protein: CASGTGTEYQPQHF. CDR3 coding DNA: TGTGCTAGTGGTACGGGGACAGAGTATCAGCCCCAGCATTTT.

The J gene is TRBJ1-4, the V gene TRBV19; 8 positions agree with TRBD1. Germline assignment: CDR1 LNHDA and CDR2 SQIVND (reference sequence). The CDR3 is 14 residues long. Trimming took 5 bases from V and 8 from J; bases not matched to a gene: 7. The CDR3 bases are TGTGCCAGTAGTGCAATCGACAGGGGCGAAAAACTGTTTTTT. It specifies CASSAIDRGEKLFF.

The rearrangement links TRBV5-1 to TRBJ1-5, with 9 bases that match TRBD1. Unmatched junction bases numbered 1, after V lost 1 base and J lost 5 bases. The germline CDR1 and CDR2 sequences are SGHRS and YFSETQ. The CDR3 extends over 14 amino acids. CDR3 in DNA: TGCGCCAGCAGCTTGACAGGGGGCGATCAGCCCCAGCATTTT. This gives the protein CASSLTGGDQPQHF. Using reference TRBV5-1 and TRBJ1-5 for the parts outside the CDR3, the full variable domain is KAGVTQTPRYLIKTRGQQVTLSCSPISGHRSVSWYQQTPGQGLQFLFEYFSETQRNKGNFPGRFSGRQFSNSRSEMNVSTLELGDSALYLCASSLTGGDQPQHFGDGTRLSIL.

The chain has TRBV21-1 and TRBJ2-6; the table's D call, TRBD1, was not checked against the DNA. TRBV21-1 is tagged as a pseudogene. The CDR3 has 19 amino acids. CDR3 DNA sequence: TGTGCCAGCAGCAAAGATTGCCAGGGGGAATGGGCTGGGGCCAACGTCCTGACTTTC. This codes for CASSKDCQGEWAGANVLTF.

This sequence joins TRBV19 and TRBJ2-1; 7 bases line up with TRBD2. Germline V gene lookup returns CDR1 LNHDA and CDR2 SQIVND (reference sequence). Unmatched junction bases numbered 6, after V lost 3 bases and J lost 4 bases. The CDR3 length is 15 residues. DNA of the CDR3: TGTGCCAGTAGTATGGTTGGGGGGGGTTACAATGAGCAGTTCTTC. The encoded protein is CASSMVGGGYNEQFF.

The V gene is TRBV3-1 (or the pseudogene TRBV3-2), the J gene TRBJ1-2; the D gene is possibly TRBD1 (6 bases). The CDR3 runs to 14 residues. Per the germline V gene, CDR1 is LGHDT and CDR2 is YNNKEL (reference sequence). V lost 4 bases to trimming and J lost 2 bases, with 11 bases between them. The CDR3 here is CASSLLRGNYGYTF. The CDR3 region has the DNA TGTGCCAGCAGCCTATTGAGGGGGAACTATGGCTACACCTTC.

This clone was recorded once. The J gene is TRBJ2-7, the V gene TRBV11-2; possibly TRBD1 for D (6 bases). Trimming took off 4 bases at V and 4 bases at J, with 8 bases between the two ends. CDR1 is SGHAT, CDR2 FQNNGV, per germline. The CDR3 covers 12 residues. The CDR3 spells CASSSGAYEQYF. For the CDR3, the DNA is TGTGCCAGCAGCTCAGGGGCGTACGAGCAGTACTTC.

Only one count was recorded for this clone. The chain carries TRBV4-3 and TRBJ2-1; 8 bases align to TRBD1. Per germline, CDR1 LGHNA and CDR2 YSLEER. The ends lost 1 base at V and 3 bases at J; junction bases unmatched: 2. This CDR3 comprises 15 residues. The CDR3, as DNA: TGCGCCAGCAGCCAAGGACAGGGGATCTACAATGAGCAGTTCTTC. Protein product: CASSQGQGIYNEQFF.

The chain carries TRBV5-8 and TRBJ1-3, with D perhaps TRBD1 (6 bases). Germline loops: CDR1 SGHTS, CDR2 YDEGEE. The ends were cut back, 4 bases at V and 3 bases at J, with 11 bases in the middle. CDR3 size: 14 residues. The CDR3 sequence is CASSRNRDGNTIYF. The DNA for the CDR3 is TGTGCCAGCAGCCGAAACAGGGATGGAAACACCATATATTTT.

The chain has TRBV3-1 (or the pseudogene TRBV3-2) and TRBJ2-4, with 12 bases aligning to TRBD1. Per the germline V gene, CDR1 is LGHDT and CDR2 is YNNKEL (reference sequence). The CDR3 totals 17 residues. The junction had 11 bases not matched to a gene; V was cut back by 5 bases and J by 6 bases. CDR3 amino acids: CASSISRGQGAVNIQYF. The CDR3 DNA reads TGTGCCAGCAGCATCTCCCGGGGACAGGGGGCTGTAAACATTCAGTACTTC.

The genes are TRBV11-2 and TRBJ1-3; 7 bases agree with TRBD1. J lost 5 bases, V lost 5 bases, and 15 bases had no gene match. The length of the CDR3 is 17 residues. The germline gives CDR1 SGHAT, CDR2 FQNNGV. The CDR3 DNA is TGTGCCAGCAGCCAGGCGACAGGGACGGGTGATAGAAACACCATATATTTT. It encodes CASSQATGTGDRNTIYF.

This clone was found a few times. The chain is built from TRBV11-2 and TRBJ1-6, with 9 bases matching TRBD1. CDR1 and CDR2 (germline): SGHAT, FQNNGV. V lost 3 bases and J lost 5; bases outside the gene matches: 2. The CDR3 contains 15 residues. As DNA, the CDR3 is TGTGCCAGCAGCTTGACAGGGGGAAATAATTCACCCCTCCACTTT. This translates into CASSLTGGNNSPLHF.